This TCR beta chain was sequenced during a study of CXCR3-negative and CXCR3-positive naive CD8 T cells. Points from the study as a whole: Naive CXCR3-positive cells had TRB CDR3s more hydrophobic than those of CXCR3-negative naive cells. Naive CXCR3-negative and CXCR3-positive cells had similar TRBV-TRBJ usage; memory differed. CXCR3 expression partially decreased after cryopreservation; most assays used fresh PBMCs.

By phenotype, naive CD8+ T cells were CD45RO-CCR7+CD27+CD95-. Germline V lookup: CDR1 SQVTM, CDR2 ANQGSEA. The length of the CDR3 is 13 residues. The TRB libraries of cDNA were built by UMI-labeled 5' RACE. TCRdb reprocessed the 5' RACE reads, with one entry per CDR3 protein and no DNA. The table for this sample gives some 140,000 distinct CDR3 sequences. As for this clonotype: The antigen is undetermined.

This receptor was obtained from a human donor in good health. Some clones in this sample may be carry-over from other donors' samples. The chain carries TRBV29-1 and TRBJ2-2; TCRdb selects TRBD1, and the lack of DNA leaves this call unchecked. The sequenced material came from naive CXCR3+ CD8+ T cells from blood. As to subset: CD45RO-CCR7+CD27+CD95- naive CD8+ T cells expressing CXCR3 (TNR3+). The CDR3 region is CSVLDRNTGELFF.